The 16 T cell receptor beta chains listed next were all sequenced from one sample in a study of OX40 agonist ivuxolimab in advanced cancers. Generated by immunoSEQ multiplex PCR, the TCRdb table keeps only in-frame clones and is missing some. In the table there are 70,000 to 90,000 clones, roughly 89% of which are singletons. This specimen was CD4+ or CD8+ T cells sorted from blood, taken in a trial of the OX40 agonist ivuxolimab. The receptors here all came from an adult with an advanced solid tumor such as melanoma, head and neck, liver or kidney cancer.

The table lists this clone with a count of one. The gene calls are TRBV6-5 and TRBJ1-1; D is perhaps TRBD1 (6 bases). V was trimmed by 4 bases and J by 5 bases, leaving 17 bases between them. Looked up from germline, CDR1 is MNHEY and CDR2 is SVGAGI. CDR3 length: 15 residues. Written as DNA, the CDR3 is TGTGCCAGCAGTTTTGCAAGGGGGTTTGGGACTGAAGCTTTCTTT. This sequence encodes CASSFARGFGTEAFF.

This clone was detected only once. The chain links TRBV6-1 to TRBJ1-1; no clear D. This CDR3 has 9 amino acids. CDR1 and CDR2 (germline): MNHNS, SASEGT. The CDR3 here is CALLPGAFF. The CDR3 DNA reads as TGTGCGTTGTTGCCCGGAGCTTTCTTT.

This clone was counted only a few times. Written as DNA, the CDR3 is TGTGCCAGCAGTTCCCACTACGGGAATCAGCCCCAGCATTTT. As protein: CASSSHYGNQPQHF. The J gene is TRBJ1-5, the V gene TRBV28; D remains unclear. Germline V gene data show CDR1 as MDHEN and CDR2 as SYDVKM. The V end lost 4 bases, the J end lost 4 bases, and 11 bases lay between the germline ends. The CDR3 runs 14 residues.

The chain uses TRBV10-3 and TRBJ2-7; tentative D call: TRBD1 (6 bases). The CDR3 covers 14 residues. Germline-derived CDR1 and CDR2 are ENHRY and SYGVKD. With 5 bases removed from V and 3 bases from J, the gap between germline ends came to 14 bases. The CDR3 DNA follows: TGTGCCATCAGTAACTCAGGGGCCCTCTACGAGCAGTACTTC. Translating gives CAISNSGALYEQYF.

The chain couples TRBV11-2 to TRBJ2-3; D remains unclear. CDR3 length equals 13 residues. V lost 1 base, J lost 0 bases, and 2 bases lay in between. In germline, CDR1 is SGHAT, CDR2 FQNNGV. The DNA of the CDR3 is TGTGCCAGCAGCTTAGGAAGCACAGATACGCAGTATTTT. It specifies CASSLGSTDTQYF.

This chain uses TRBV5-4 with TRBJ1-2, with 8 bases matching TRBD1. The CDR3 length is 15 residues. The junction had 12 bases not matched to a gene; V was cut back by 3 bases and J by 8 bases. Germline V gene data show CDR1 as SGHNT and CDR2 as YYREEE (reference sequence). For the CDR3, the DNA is TGTGCCAGCAGCTCCTGGGGCAGGGGGCTGGGGGGCTACACCTTC. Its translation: CASSSWGRGLGGYTF.

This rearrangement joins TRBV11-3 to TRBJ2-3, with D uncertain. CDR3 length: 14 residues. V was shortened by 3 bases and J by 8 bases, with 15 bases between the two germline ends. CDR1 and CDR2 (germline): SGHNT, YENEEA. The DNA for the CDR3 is TGTGCCAGCAGCTTTGAGGCCGATATCGGTACGCAGTATTTT. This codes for CASSFEADIGTQYF.

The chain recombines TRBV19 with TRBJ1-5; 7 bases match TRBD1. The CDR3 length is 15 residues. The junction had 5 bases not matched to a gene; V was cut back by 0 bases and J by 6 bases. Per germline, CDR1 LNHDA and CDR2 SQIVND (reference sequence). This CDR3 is CASSIDGGGGQPQHF. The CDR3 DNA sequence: TGTGCCAGTAGTATAGATGGAGGGGGCGGTCAGCCCCAGCATTTT.

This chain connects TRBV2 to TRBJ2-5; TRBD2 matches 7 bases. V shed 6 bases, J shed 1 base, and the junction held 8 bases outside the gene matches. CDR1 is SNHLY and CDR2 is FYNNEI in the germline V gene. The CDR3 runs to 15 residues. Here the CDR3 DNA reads TGTGCCAGCAGAAGGAAAACGGGGGGCCAAGAGACCCAGTACTTC. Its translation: CASRRKTGGQETQYF.

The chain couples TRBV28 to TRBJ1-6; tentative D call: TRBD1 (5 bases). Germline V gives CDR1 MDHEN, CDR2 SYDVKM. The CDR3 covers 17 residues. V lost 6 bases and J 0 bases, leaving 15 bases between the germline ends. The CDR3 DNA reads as TGTGCCAGCAGGGCCGGGACGTACAACTCCTATAATTCACCCCTCCACTTT. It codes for CASRAGTYNSYNSPLHF.

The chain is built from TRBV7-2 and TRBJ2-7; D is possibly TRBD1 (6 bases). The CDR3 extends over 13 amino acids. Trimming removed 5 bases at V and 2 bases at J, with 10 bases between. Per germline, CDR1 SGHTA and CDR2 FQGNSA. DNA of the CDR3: TGTGCCAGCAGCCCCCGGGACACCTACGAGCAGTACTTC. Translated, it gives CASSPRDTYEQYF.

CDR3 sequence reads: CASSLSRDNEQFF. In DNA, the CDR3 is TGTGCCAGCAGCTTGAGTCGCGACAATGAGCAGTTCTTC. J is TRBJ2-1 and V is TRBV5-4; D is unresolved. The germline V and J ends were trimmed by 1 base and 5 bases, with 7 bases remaining between them. Germline CDR1 SGHNT, CDR2 YYREEE (reference sequence). The CDR3 sequence is 13 residues long.

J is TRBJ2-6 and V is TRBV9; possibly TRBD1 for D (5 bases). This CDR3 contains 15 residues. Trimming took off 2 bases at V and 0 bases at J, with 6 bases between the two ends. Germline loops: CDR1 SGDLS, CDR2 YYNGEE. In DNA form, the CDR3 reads TGTGCCAGCAGCGTTCAGGGCTCTGGGGCCAACGTCCTGACTTTC. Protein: CASSVQGSGANVLTF. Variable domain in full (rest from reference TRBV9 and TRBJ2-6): DSGVTQTPKHLITATGQRVTLRCSPRSGDLSVYWYQQSLDQGLQFLIQYYNGEERAKGNILERFSAQQFPDLHSELNLSSLELGDSALYFCASSVQGSGANVLTFGAGSRLTVL.

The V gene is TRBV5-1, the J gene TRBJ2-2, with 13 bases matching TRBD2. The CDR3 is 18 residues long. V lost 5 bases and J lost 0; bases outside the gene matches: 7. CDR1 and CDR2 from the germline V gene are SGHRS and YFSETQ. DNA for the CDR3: TGCGCCAGCAGTAGGAGACTAGCGGGAGGAGCGAACACCGGGGAGCTGTTTTTT. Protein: CASSRRLAGGANTGELFF.

DNA for the CDR3: TGTGCCAGCAGTCTTAGCGGGGGCACCTACGAGCAGTACTTC. This encodes CASSLSGGTYEQYF. The chain couples TRBV28 to TRBJ2-7; 9 bases agree with TRBD2. V shed 5 bases and J 2 bases; nucleotides not matched to a gene: 4. Germline V gene data show CDR1 as MDHEN and CDR2 as SYDVKM. The CDR3 is made up of 14 amino acids.

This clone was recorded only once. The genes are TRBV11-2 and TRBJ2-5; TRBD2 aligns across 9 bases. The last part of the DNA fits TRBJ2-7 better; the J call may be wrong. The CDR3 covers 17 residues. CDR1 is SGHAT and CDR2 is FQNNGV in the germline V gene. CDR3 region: CASSLRTLASGISEQYF. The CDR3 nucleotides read TGTGCCAGCAGCTTAAGGACTCTGGCTAGCGGGATAAGCGAGCAGTACTTC.